This T cell receptor beta chain came from a study of blood T cell repertoires in COVID-19. Looking at the study overall: The United States, Italy and Spain supplied acute and convalescent COVID-19 samples.

Germline trimming cut 0 bases from V and 0 bases from J; bases unmatched to any gene: 6. Germline V lookup: CDR1 SGHRS, CDR2 YFSETQ. This CDR3 region has 18 residues. Profiled with immunoSEQ multiplex PCR; TCRdb holds only in-frame clones, not every one. The sample comprises 130,000 to 150,000 clones, roughly 80% of which are singletons, and approximately 5.8% rests with the top ten. Sequences were obtained from peripheral blood. The clonotype was recovered from a human donor in a cohort sampled during active COVID-19. V gene TRBV5-1 combines with J gene TRBJ1-4, with 9 bases aligning to TRBD1. CDR3 nucleotides: TGCGCCAGCAGCTTGGGGGACAGGGCAACCGCAACTAATGAAAAACTGTTTTTT. Residues: CASSLGDRATATNEKLFF.